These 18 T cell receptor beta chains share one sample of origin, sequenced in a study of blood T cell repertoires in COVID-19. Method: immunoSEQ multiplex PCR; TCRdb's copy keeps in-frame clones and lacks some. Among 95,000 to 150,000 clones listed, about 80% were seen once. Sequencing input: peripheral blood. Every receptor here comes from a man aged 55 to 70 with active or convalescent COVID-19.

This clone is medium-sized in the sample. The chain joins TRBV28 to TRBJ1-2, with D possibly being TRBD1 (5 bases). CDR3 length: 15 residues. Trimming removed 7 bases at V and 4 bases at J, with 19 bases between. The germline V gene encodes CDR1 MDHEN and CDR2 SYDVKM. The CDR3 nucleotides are TGTGCCAGCACCGGTACCTCAGGGAGGGCCTATGGCTACACCTTC. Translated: CASTGTSGRAYGYTF.

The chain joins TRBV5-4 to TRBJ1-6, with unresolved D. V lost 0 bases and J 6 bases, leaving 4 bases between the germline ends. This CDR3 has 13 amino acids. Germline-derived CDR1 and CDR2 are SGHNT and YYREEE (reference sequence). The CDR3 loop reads CASSLVGNSPLHF. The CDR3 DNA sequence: TGTGCCAGCAGCTTGGTCGGTAATTCACCCCTCCACTTT.

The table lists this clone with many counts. CDR3 protein: CASSFAGLDTGELFF. Here the CDR3 DNA reads TGTGCCAGCAGCTTTGCGGGATTGGACACCGGGGAGCTGTTTTTT. This chain connects TRBV7-8 to TRBJ2-2, with a tentative D call TRBD2 (6 bases). In germline, CDR1 is SGHVS, CDR2 FQNEAQ. The CDR3 extends over 15 amino acids. The V and J ends lost 3 bases and 3 bases respectively, with 11 bases between them.

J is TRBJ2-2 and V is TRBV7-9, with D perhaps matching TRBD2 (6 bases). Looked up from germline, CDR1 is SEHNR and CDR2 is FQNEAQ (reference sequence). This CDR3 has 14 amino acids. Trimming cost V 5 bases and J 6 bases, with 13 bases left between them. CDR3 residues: CASSRGGGAGELFF. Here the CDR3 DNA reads TGTGCCAGCAGCCGGGGAGGAGGGGCCGGGGAGCTGTTTTTT.

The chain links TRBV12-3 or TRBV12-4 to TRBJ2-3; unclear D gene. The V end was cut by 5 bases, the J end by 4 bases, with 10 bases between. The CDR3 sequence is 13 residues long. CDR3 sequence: CASSLRSADTQYF. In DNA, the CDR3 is TGTGCCAGCAGTCTACGAAGCGCAGATACGCAGTATTTT.

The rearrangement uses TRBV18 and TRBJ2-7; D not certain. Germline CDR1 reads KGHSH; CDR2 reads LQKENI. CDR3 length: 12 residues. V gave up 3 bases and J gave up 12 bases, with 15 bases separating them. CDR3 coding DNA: TGTGCCAGCTCACCGGAGAGAGGCCGGCCGTACTTC. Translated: CASSPERGRPYF.

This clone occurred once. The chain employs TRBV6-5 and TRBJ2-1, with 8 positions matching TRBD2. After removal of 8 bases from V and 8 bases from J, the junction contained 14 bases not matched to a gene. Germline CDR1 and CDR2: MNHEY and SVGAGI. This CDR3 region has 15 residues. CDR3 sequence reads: CASRNPGGLIDEQFF. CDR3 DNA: TGTGCCAGCCGCAACCCGGGAGGGCTTATAGATGAGCAGTTCTTC.

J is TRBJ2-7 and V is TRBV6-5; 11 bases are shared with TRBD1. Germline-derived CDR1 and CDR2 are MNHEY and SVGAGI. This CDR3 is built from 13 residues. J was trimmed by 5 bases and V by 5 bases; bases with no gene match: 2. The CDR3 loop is CASSRGQGDEQYF. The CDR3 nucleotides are TGTGCCAGCAGTAGGGGACAGGGGGACGAGCAGTACTTC.

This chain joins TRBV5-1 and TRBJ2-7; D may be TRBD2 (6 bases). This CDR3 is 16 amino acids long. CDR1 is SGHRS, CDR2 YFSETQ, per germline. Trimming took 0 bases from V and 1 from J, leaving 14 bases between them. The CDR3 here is CASSLADLRGSYEQYF. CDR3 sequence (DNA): TGCGCCAGCAGCTTGGCCGATCTGCGGGGTTCCTACGAGCAGTACTTC.

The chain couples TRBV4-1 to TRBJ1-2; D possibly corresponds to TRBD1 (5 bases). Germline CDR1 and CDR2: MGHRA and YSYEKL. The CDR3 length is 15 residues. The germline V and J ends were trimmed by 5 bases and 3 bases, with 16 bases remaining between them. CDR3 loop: CASSGTGAVDYGYTF. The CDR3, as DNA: TGCGCCAGCAGCGGAACTGGGGCAGTCGACTATGGCTACACCTTC.

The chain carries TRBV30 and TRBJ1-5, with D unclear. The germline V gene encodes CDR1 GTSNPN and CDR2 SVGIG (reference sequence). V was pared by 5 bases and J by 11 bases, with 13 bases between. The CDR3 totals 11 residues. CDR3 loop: CAWGIASAQHF. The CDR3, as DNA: TGTGCCTGGGGGATAGCCAGTGCCCAGCATTTT.

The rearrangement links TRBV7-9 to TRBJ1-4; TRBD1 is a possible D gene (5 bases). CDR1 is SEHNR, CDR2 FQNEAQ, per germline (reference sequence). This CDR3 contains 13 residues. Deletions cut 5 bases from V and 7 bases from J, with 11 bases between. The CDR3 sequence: CASSRGRSEKLFF. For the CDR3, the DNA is TGTGCCAGCAGCAGGGGAAGGAGTGAAAAACTGTTTTTT.

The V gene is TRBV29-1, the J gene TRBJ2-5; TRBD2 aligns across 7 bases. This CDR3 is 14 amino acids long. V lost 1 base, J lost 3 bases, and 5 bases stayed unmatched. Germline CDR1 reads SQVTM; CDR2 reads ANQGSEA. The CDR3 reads CSVEGLAAEETQYF. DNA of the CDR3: TGCAGCGTTGAAGGTCTAGCGGCGGAAGAGACCCAGTACTTC.

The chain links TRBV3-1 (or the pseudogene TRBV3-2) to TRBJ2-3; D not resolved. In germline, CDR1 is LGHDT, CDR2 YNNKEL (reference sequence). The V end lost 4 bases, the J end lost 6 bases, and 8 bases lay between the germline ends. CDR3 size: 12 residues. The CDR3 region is CASSLLSDTQYF. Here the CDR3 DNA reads TGTGCCAGCAGCCTCCTATCGGATACGCAGTATTTT.

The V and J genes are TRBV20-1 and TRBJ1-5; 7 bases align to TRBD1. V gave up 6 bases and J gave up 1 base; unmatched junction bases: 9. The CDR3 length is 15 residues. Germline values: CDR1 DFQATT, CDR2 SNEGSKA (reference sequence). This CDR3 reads CSASTPGQSNQPQHF. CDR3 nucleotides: TGCAGTGCCAGTACCCCGGGACAGAGCAATCAGCCCCAGCATTTT.

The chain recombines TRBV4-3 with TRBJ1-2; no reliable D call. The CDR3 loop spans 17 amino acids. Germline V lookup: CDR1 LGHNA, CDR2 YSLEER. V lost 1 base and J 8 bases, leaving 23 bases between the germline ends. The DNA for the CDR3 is TGCGCCAGCAGCCAAGGGGGAAACATAGCGGCGGGGTGGGGCTACACCTTC. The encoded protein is CASSQGGNIAAGWGYTF.

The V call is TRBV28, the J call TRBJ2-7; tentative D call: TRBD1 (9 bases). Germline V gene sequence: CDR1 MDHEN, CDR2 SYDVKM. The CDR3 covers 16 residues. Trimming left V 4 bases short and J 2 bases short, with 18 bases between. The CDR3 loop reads CASSSGGDRVPYEQYF. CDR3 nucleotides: TGTGCCAGCAGTTCCGGGGGGGACAGGGTCCCCTACGAGCAGTACTTC.

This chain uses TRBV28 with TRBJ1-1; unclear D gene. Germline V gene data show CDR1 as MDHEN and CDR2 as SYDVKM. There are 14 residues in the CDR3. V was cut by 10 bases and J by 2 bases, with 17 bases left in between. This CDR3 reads CATKEGGGNTEAFF. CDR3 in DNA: TGTGCCACCAAGGAGGGTGGCGGAAACACTGAAGCTTTCTTT.